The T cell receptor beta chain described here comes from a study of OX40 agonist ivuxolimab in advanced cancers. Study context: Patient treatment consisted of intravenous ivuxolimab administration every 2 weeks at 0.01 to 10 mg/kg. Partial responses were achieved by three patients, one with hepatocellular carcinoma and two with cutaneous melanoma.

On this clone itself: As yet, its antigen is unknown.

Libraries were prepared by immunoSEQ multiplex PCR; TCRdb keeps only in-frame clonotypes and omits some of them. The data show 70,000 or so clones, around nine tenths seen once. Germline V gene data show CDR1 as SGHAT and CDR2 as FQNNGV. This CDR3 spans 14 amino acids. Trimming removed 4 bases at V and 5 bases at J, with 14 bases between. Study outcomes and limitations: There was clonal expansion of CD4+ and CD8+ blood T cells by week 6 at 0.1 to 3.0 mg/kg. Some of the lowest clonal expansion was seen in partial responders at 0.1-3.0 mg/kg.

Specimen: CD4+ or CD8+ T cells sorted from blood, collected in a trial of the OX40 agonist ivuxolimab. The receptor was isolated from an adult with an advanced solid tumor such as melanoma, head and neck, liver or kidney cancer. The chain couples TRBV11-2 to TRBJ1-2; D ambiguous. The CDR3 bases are TGTGCCAGCAGCTCCCCCGGGCGGAGATATGGCTACACCTTC. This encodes CASSSPGRRYGYTF.